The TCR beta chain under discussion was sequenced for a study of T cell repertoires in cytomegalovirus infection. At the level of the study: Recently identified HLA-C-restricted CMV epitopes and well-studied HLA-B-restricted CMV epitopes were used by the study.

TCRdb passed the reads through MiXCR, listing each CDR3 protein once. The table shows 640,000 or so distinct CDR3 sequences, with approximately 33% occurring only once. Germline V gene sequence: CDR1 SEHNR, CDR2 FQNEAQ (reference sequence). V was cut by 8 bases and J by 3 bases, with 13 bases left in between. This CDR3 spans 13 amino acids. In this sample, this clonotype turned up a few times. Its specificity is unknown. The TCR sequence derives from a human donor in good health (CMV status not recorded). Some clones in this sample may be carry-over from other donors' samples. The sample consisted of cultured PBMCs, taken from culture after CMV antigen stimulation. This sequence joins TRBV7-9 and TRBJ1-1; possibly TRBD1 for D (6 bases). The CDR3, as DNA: TGTGCCAGCGGGGGGGGCCGGGACACTGAAGCTTTCTTT. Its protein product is CASGGGRDTEAFF. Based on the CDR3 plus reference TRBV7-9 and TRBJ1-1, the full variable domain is DTGVSQNPRHKITKRGQNVTFRCDPISEHNRLYWYRQTLGQGPEFLTYFQNEAQLEKSRLLSDRFSAERPKGSFSTLEIQRTEQGDSAMYLCASGGGRDTEAFFGQGTRLTVV.